These 32 T cell receptor beta chains came from one sample sequenced in a study of cytomegalovirus exposure and HLA in healthy donors. The primer mix had 60 Vbeta and 13 Jbeta primers. Measured with immunoSEQ multiplex PCR; TCRdb has only the in-frame clones, and not every one. The repertoire holds 90,000 to 130,000 clones, with 70% as singletons. Sequences were obtained from PBMCs. The receptors originated from a man aged 30 to 45 in good health and CMV-seropositive.

CDR3 amino acids: CASSLGRDQETQYF. In DNA form, the CDR3 reads TGTGCCAGCAGCTTAGGTCGGGACCAAGAGACCCAGTACTTC. V gene TRBV7-6 combines with J gene TRBJ2-5, with D hard to call. The CDR3 consists of 14 residues. V was pared by 1 base and J by 0 bases, with 6 bases between. Germline assignment: CDR1 SGHVS and CDR2 FNYEAQ. Based on the CDR3 plus reference TRBV7-6 and TRBJ2-5, the full variable domain is GAGVSQSPRYKVTKRGQDVALRCDPISGHVSLYWYRQALGQGPEFLTYFNYEAQQDKSGLPNDRFSAERPEGSISTLTIQRTEQRDSAMYRCASSLGRDQETQYFGPGTRLLVL.

The V call is TRBV5-1, the J call TRBJ2-1, with 7 bases lining up with TRBD1. In germline, CDR1 is SGHRS, CDR2 YFSETQ. The CDR3 is 16 amino acids. The J segment lost 0 bases and the V segment lost 0 bases, leaving 3 bases of the junction unmatched. CDR3: CASSLGQGSSYNEQFF. The CDR3 DNA reads as TGCGCCAGCAGCTTGGGACAGGGCAGCTCCTACAATGAGCAGTTCTTC. Filled out from reference TRBV5-1 and TRBJ2-1, the complete variable domain reads KAGVTQTPRYLIKTRGQQVTLSCSPISGHRSVSWYQQTPGQGLQFLFEYFSETQRNKGNFPGRFSGRQFSNSRSEMNVSTLELGDSALYLCASSLGQGSSYNEQFFGPGTRLTVL.

The V call is TRBV10-3, the J call TRBJ1-1; TRBD1 might be the D (6 bases). Trimming took 4 bases from V and 4 from J, leaving 13 bases between them. The CDR3 runs 14 residues. In germline, CDR1 is ENHRY, CDR2 SYGVKD. CDR3 protein: CAISGTALATEAFF. The CDR3 region has the DNA TGTGCCATCAGTGGGACAGCCTTGGCCACTGAAGCTTTCTTT.

The rearrangement links TRBV7-2 to TRBJ2-3; D possibly corresponds to TRBD2 (5 bases). Germline CDR1 SGHTA, CDR2 FQGNSA. The CDR3 is made up of 16 amino acids. V dropped 1 base and J dropped 1 base, with 12 bases sitting between them. The CDR3 DNA follows: TGTGCCAGCAGCTTAGAGCCAGCGGCACGCACAGATACGCAGTATTTT. It translates to CASSLEPAARTDTQYF. Looking up the rest from reference TRBV7-2 and TRBJ2-3 gives the full variable domain: GAGVSQSPSNKVTEKGKDVELRCDPISGHTALYWYRQSLGQGLEFLIYFQGNSAPDKSGLPSDRFSAERTGGSVSTLTIQRTQQEDSAVYLCASSLEPAARTDTQYFGPGTRLTVL.

The chain is built from TRBV11-3 and TRBJ1-1, with D tentatively TRBD1 (5 bases). This CDR3 contains 17 residues. Trimming pared 7 bases from V and 1 base from J, leaving 22 bases between. From germline, CDR1 is SGHNT and CDR2 YENEEA. This CDR3 reads CASILRVGATGNTEAFF. CDR3 DNA sequence: TGTGCCAGCATTTTAAGGGTTGGGGCTACTGGGAACACTGAAGCTTTCTTT.

This clone appeared once. The V and J genes are TRBV9 and TRBJ2-1, with D possibly TRBD1 on 5 matching bases. The germline gives CDR1 SGDLS, CDR2 YYNGEE. Trimming took 0 bases from V and 5 from J, leaving 12 bases between them. This CDR3 has 15 residues. CDR3 sequence (DNA): TGTGCCAGCAGCGTAGGGGGCGGACGTAACAATGAGCAGTTCTTC. This encodes CASSVGGGRNNEQFF.

This clone was observed a single time. The rearrangement joins TRBV29-1 to TRBJ1-4; a possible D gene is TRBD1 (5 bases). V was cut by 6 bases and J by 1 base, with 15 bases left in between. CDR3 length equals 15 residues. Germline V gene data show CDR1 as SQVTM and CDR2 as ANQGSEA. CDR3 nucleotides: TGCAGCGTCCTTCCGTTTACAGGAACTAATGAAAAACTGTTTTTT. This sequence encodes CSVLPFTGTNEKLFF.

This chain connects TRBV11-3 to TRBJ2-7, with D uncertain. Between the trimmed V and J ends, which lost 1 base and 1 base, there was a span of 8 bases. Germline-derived CDR1 and CDR2 are SGHNT and YENEEA. The CDR3 length is 14 residues. This CDR3 reads CASSLGAASYEQYF. CDR3 coding DNA: TGTGCCAGCAGCTTAGGAGCAGCGTCCTACGAGCAGTACTTC. Variable domain in full (rest from reference TRBV11-3 and TRBJ2-7): EAGVVQSPRYKIIEKKQPVAFWCNPISGHNTLYWYLQNLGQGPELLIRYENEEAVDDSQLPKDRFSAERLKGVDSTLKIQPAELGDSAVYLCASSLGAASYEQYFGPGTRLTVT.

The CDR3 DNA is TGCGCCAGCAGCTTTAATAGCGGTCGAGTGTCTGGGGCCAACGTCCTGACTTTC. Translated: CASSFNSGRVSGANVLTF. V usage is TRBV5-1 and J usage is TRBJ2-6; perhaps TRBD2 as D (6 bases). This CDR3 region has 18 residues. V lost 2 bases to trimming and J lost 1 base, with 16 bases between them. Per the germline V gene, CDR1 is SGHRS and CDR2 is YFSETQ.

The chain carries TRBV6-1 and TRBJ1-1; 7 bases are a match to TRBD1. V lost 3 bases and J lost 4; bases outside the gene matches: 2. This CDR3 is 13 amino acids long. Germline assignment: CDR1 MNHNS and CDR2 SASEGT. Here the CDR3 reads CASSEQGGTEAFF. The CDR3, as DNA: TGTGCCAGCAGTGAGCAGGGGGGCACTGAAGCTTTCTTT.

The chain joins TRBV10-3 to TRBJ1-2; tentative D call: TRBD1 (5 bases). V shed 0 bases and J shed 3 bases, with 8 bases lying between them. CDR1 is ENHRY, CDR2 SYGVKD, per germline. CDR3 size: 14 residues. The CDR3 reads CAISESVRDYGYTF. The CDR3, as DNA: TGTGCCATCAGTGAGTCGGTCAGGGACTATGGCTACACCTTC.

The V gene is TRBV11-3, the J gene TRBJ2-1; 9 positions match TRBD2. The V segment lost 0 bases and the J segment 5 bases; nucleotides outside the gene matches: 8. The CDR3 is made up of 17 amino acids. Germline V CDR1 and CDR2: SGHNT, YENEEA. CDR3 in DNA: TGTGCCAGCAGCTTAGATAGGGGACTAGCACGACACAATGAGCAGTTCTTC. This sequence encodes CASSLDRGLARHNEQFF.

This clone occurred a few times. The chain is built from TRBV9 and TRBJ2-2; no clear D gene. Between the trimmed V and J ends, which lost 2 bases and 4 bases, there was a span of 6 bases. Germline V gene data show CDR1 as SGDLS and CDR2 as YYNGEE. The CDR3 contains 13 residues. This CDR3 is CASSVAATGELFF. CDR3 bases: TGTGCCAGCAGCGTGGCCGCCACCGGGGAGCTGTTTTTT.

This chain uses TRBV11-3 with TRBJ2-3, with 11 bases aligning to TRBD2. The germline V gene encodes CDR1 SGHNT and CDR2 YENEEA. The CDR3 covers 19 residues. V lost 5 bases, J lost 6 bases, and 19 bases stayed unmatched. CDR3 nucleotide sequence: TGTGCCAGCAGCCCCATAGGGGGGGGACTAGCGGTACAATCGGATACGCAGTATTTT. Its translation: CASSPIGGGLAVQSDTQYF.

The rearrangement links TRBV27 to TRBJ1-2; 8 positions match TRBD1. Per the germline V gene, CDR1 is MNHEY and CDR2 is SMNVEV (reference sequence). V shed 3 bases, J shed 8 bases, and the junction held 5 bases outside the gene matches. The CDR3 length is 13 residues. CDR3 amino acids: CASSFSAGGGYTF. Here the CDR3 DNA reads TGTGCCAGCAGTTTCTCCGCAGGGGGCGGCTACACCTTC.

The table lists this clone with a few counts. The J gene is TRBJ2-1, the V gene TRBV5-1; TRBD2 matches at 7 bases. Looked up from germline, CDR1 is SGHRS and CDR2 is YFSETQ. This CDR3 is 19 amino acids long. The trim removed 0 bases at V and 2 bases at J, leaving 14 bases unmatched. CDR3 sequence (DNA): TGCGCCAGCAGCTTGGACGGCGGGAGAGTCGGAACCACCTACAATGAGCAGTTCTTC. Translation: CASSLDGGRVGTTYNEQFF.

This clone occurred a few times. V gene TRBV5-4 combines with J gene TRBJ1-5, with TRBD1 matching over 7 bases. Trimming removed 0 bases from V and 0 bases from J; junction bases left unmatched: 6. The CDR3 runs to 17 residues. The germline V gene has CDR1 SGHNT and CDR2 YYREEE (reference sequence). The DNA of the CDR3 is TGTGCCAGCAGCTTGGACAGGGGAGCTTATAGCAATCAGCCCCAGCATTTT. Amino acid sequence: CASSLDRGAYSNQPQHF.

The chain joins TRBV2 to TRBJ2-1, with D possibly TRBD2 on 6 matching bases. The germline V gene has CDR1 SNHLY and CDR2 FYNNEI. V shed 0 bases and J shed 8 bases, with 11 bases lying between them. The CDR3 contains 14 residues. CDR3 sequence (DNA): TGTGCCAGCAGTGAAGCTCTGACTAGACATGAGCAGTTCTTC. Translated: CASSEALTRHEQFF.

This chain uses TRBV9 with TRBJ2-2, with 7 bases fitting TRBD2. Germline-derived CDR1 and CDR2 are SGDLS and YYNGEE. This CDR3 has 15 residues. V shed 4 bases and J 0 bases; nucleotides not matched to a gene: 3. In nucleotides, the CDR3 is TGTGCCAGCAGCTCCGGGGGGACGAACACCGGGGAGCTGTTTTTT. It translates to CASSSGGTNTGELFF.

Here the CDR3 reads CASSSPGFYEQYF. The CDR3 nucleotides read TGTGCCAGCAGCTCCCCAGGGTTCTACGAGCAGTACTTC. This chain joins TRBV7-6 and TRBJ2-7, with a weak D call TRBD1 (5 bases). V lost 4 bases to trimming and J lost 3 bases, with 10 bases between them. The CDR3 is 13 amino acids. Germline CDR1 SGHVS, CDR2 FNYEAQ.

V usage is TRBV28 and J usage is TRBJ1-5; 11 bases align to TRBD1. The junction had 7 bases not matched to a gene; V was cut back by 7 bases and J by 5 bases. This CDR3 is built from 15 residues. In germline, CDR1 is MDHEN, CDR2 SYDVKM. The CDR3 coding sequence is TGTGCCAGCAACCTGGACAGGGGGCTCTATCAGCCCCAGCATTTT. This gives the protein CASNLDRGLYQPQHF.

To note about this clone: A junction boundary mismatches the germline segment, possibly from a read error. This chain uses TRBV5-4 with TRBJ2-2; TRBD2 is a possible D gene (6 bases). The CDR3 extends over 14 amino acids. Looked up from germline, CDR1 is SGHNT and CDR2 is YYREEE (reference sequence). The CDR3 DNA sequence: TGTGCCAGCAGCCCAGAATACAGGTTGGGGGGGCTGTTTTTT. As protein: CASSPEYRLGGLFF.

The V and J genes are TRBV5-1 and TRBJ2-1; D is unresolved. The CDR3 length is 14 residues. CDR1 SGHRS and CDR2 YFSETQ come from the germline V gene. Trimming pared 1 base from V and 7 bases from J, leaving 12 bases between. The DNA for the CDR3 is TGCGCCAGCAGCTTGAACTATCCATGGAATGAGCAGTTCTTC. Protein: CASSLNYPWNEQFF.

This clone was observed a handful of times. The gene calls are TRBV7-2 and TRBJ1-4; a weak D match, TRBD1 (5 bases). This CDR3 contains 15 residues. V gave up 1 base and J gave up 7 bases, with 13 bases separating them. Germline V gene data show CDR1 as SGHTA and CDR2 as FQGNSA. CDR3 amino acids: CASSLVGERSEKLFF. As DNA, the CDR3 is TGTGCCAGCAGCTTAGTAGGGGAACGCAGTGAAAAACTGTTTTTT.

V and J are TRBV6-5 and TRBJ2-1; 9 nucleotides match TRBD1. The germline gives CDR1 MNHEY, CDR2 SVGAGI. The CDR3 has 14 amino acids. With 6 bases clipped from V and 7 bases from J, the junction kept 7 bases outside the gene matches. The CDR3 nucleotides are TGTGCCAGCAGACCCACAGGGGGCATAAATGAGCAGTTCTTC. Amino acids: CASRPTGGINEQFF.

There are a few counts of this clone. V usage is TRBV7-2 and J usage is TRBJ1-5; D ambiguous. Between the trimmed V and J ends, which lost 5 bases and 4 bases, there was a span of 9 bases. This CDR3 is 13 amino acids long. Germline CDR1 SGHTA, CDR2 FQGNSA. CDR3: CASSLSTNQPQHF. In nucleotides, the CDR3 is TGTGCCAGCAGCCTATCGACTAATCAGCCCCAGCATTTT.

The gene calls are TRBV7-3 and TRBJ1-1, with 8 bases identical to TRBD1. Germline CDR1 and CDR2: SGHTA and FQGTGA. V gave up 1 base and J gave up 3 bases; unmatched junction bases: 13. The CDR3 sequence is 18 residues long. The DNA for the CDR3 is TGTGCCAGCAGCTTAAGAGCAGTCGGGACAGGCCGAGACACTGAAGCTTTCTTT. This translates into CASSLRAVGTGRDTEAFF.

A single count supports this clone. J is TRBJ2-3 and V is TRBV7-9, with a weak D call TRBD2 (6 bases). Trimming pared 2 bases from V and 2 bases from J, leaving 14 bases between. CDR1 and CDR2 (germline): SEHNR, FQNEAQ (reference sequence). There are 16 residues in the CDR3. This CDR3 reads CASSLRWDSYTDTQYF. Here the CDR3 DNA reads TGTGCCAGCAGCTTAAGATGGGACTCGTACACAGATACGCAGTATTTT.

This chain joins TRBV5-1 and TRBJ2-1, with 13 bases matching TRBD2. Germline V gives CDR1 SGHRS, CDR2 YFSETQ. Trimming at V came to 0 bases and at J to 8 bases, leaving 8 bases not matched to a gene. This CDR3 is built from 17 residues. The CDR3 bases are TGCGCCAGCAGCTTGGTCACTAGCGGGGGGGCGACAGATGAGCAGTTCTTC. Its protein is CASSLVTSGGATDEQFF. Filled out from reference TRBV5-1 and TRBJ2-1, the complete variable domain reads KAGVTQTPRYLIKTRGQQVTLSCSPISGHRSVSWYQQTPGQGLQFLFEYFSETQRNKGNFPGRFSGRQFSNSRSEMNVSTLELGDSALYLCASSLVTSGGATDEQFFGPGTRLTVL.

This rearrangement joins TRBV29-1 to TRBJ1-1, with D tentatively TRBD1 (5 bases). This CDR3 is 13 amino acids long. Looked up from germline, CDR1 is SQVTM and CDR2 is ANQGSEA. The germline V and J ends were trimmed by 6 bases and 2 bases, with 13 bases remaining between them. CDR3 amino acids: CSVGRALNTEAFF. CDR3 sequence (DNA): TGCAGCGTCGGCAGGGCCCTAAACACTGAAGCTTTCTTT.

This clone was picked up a small number of times. The V call is TRBV5-1, the J call TRBJ1-2; 8 bases align to TRBD1. There are 13 residues in the CDR3. V lost 4 bases, J lost 4 bases, and 3 bases stayed unmatched. Germline lookup yields CDR1 SGHRS and CDR2 YFSETQ. CDR3 DNA sequence: TGCGCCAGCAGCCCCGACAGGGGCTATGGCTACACCTTC. Encoded protein: CASSPDRGYGYTF.

This clone was seen a few times. The chain links TRBV11-3 to TRBJ1-1; tentatively, D is TRBD1 (5 bases). Germline values: CDR1 SGHNT, CDR2 YENEEA. Trimming left V 1 base short and J 7 bases short, with 7 bases between. The CDR3 is 12 amino acids. CDR3 bases: TGTGCCAGCAGCTTAGTAGGGGATGAAGCTTTCTTT. This translates into CASSLVGDEAFF.